One sample yielded the 26 T cell receptor beta chains listed below, sequenced in a study of blood T cells in healthy people across ages. Together with a sample-barcoded 5' primer, a J-beta primer mix was included in a second PCR lasting about 7 to 12 cycles. TCRdb independently ran MiXCR on the 5' RACE reads; one entry per CDR3 protein. The sample lists about 1.4 million distinct CDR3 sequences, approximately 59% occurring once. The sequencing input was blood. The receptors here all came from a young man in good health.

The CDR3 coding sequence is TGTGCCATTAGGGCCGCCGGGACACCGAACACTGAAGCTTTCTTT. It translates to CAIRAAGTPNTEAFF. This chain uses TRBV10-3 with TRBJ1-1; D is perhaps TRBD1 (6 bases). In germline, CDR1 is ENHRY, CDR2 SYGVKD. V gave up 9 bases and J gave up 1 base, with 18 bases separating them. The CDR3 totals 15 residues.

This clonotype has just a few counts. The chain has TRBV11-2 and TRBJ2-7; 8 nucleotides align to TRBD2. V lost 1 base, J lost 0 bases, and 8 bases stayed unmatched. CDR3 length: 17 amino acids. Germline lookup yields CDR1 SGHAT and CDR2 FQNNGV. CDR3 in amino acids: CASSLVLTGGFSYEQYF. The CDR3 coding sequence is TGTGCCAGCAGCTTAGTCCTTACGGGAGGGTTCTCCTACGAGCAGTACTTC.

The genes are TRBV5-1 and TRBJ2-5, with 10 nucleotides matching TRBD2. CDR1 SGHRS and CDR2 YFSETQ come from the germline V gene. The V and J ends lost 6 bases and 3 bases, in that order; junction bases with no gene match: 5. The CDR3 consists of 14 residues. The CDR3 nucleotides read TGCGCCAGCAACGACCTAGCGGGAGAAGAGACCCAGTACTTC. Translating it yields CASNDLAGEETQYF.

The chain employs TRBV28 and TRBJ2-2, with D perhaps matching TRBD2 (6 bases). Deletions cut 2 bases from V and 5 bases from J, with 12 bases between. Germline assignment: CDR1 MDHEN and CDR2 SYDVKM. The CDR3 sequence is 15 residues long. CDR3 bases: TGTGCCAGCAGTTTAACTATTCGGGGGACCGGGGAGCTGTTTTTT. This translates into CASSLTIRGTGELFF.

Concerning this clonotype itself: The germline gene is not matched at one end of the junction; a read error may be the cause. This rearrangement joins TRBV6-1 to TRBJ1-6, with D possibly being TRBD1 (6 bases). The CDR3 is made up of 16 amino acids. Germline V gives CDR1 MNHNS, CDR2 SASEGT. CDR3 protein: CASRGIIRGDNSALHF. CDR3 sequence (DNA): TGTGCCAGCAGGGGGATAATAAGGGGGGATAATTCAGCCCTCCACTTT.

The chain is built from TRBV6-5 and TRBJ2-1; 7 nucleotides align to TRBD2. The CDR3 runs to 17 residues. J gave up 1 base and V 0 bases, and 6 bases lay outside the gene matches. CDR1 is MNHEY and CDR2 is SVGAGI in the germline V gene. CDR3 in amino acids: CASSYSKSGVSYNEQFF. DNA for the CDR3: TGTGCCAGCAGTTACTCGAAGAGCGGGGTTTCCTACAATGAGCAGTTCTTC.

At least ten counts were recorded for this clonotype. The rearrangement links TRBV29-1 to TRBJ2-3, with D unresolved. The length of the CDR3 is 10 residues. The germline CDR1 and CDR2 sequences are SQVTM and ANQGSEA. Between the trimmed V and J ends, which lost 4 bases and 3 bases, there was a span of 2 bases. The CDR3 bases are TGCAGCGTTGTTACAGATACGCAGTATTTT. This sequence encodes CSVVTDTQYF.

This chain uses TRBV7-9 with TRBJ2-6; 8 bases agree with TRBD1. Germline loops: CDR1 SEHNR, CDR2 FQNEAQ (reference sequence). V shed 1 base, J shed 0 bases, and the junction held 11 bases outside the gene matches. This CDR3 has 20 residues. This chain's CDR3 is CASSLDHLGTGLSGANVLTF. CDR3 nucleotide sequence: TGTGCCAGCAGCTTAGATCATCTTGGGACAGGTCTCTCTGGGGCCAACGTCCTGACTTTC.

The chain employs TRBV20-1 and TRBJ2-5; 8 bases fit TRBD2. V lost 4 bases to trimming and J lost 4 bases; unmatched junction nucleotides: 8. CDR1 and CDR2 (germline): DFQATT, SNEGSKA (reference sequence). The CDR3 totals 14 residues. The chain's CDR3 is CSATVAGSGETQYF. In DNA form, the CDR3 reads TGCAGTGCTACTGTAGCGGGATCGGGAGAGACCCAGTACTTC.

This clonotype has only a few counts. The CDR3 region is CASSLWQNTEAFF. The CDR3 coding sequence is TGTGCCAGCAGTTTGTGGCAGAACACTGAAGCTTTCTTT. The chain employs TRBV12-3 or TRBV12-4 and TRBJ1-1; unclear D gene. Deletions cut 3 bases from V and 1 base from J, with 6 bases between. The CDR3 consists of 13 residues.

This clonotype occurred a few times. This sequence joins TRBV10-2 and TRBJ2-7; 7 nucleotides agree with TRBD2. The CDR3 length is 14 residues. With 6 bases clipped from V and 2 bases from J, the junction kept 7 bases outside the gene matches. Germline loops: CDR1 WSHSY, CDR2 SAAADI. In nucleotides, the CDR3 is TGCGCCAGCAGCCTCGGACTAGATGCCTACGAGCAGTACTTC. It encodes CASSLGLDAYEQYF.

This clonotype was counted only a few times. The V call is TRBV4-1, the J call TRBJ2-3; 7 bases are shared with TRBD2. The germline CDR1 and CDR2 sequences are MGHRA and YSYEKL. The CDR3 covers 14 residues. V lost 5 bases, J lost 6 bases, and 8 bases stayed unmatched. As DNA, the CDR3 is TGCGCCAGCAGCTACCGGGACTATGAGGATACGCAGTATTTT. Residues: CASSYRDYEDTQYF.

This clonotype has more than one count but fewer than ten. Relative to the germline gene, one junction end is altered; a read error may explain this. The J gene is TRBJ2-1, the V gene TRBV20-1; D may be TRBD2 (6 bases). The CDR3 covers 12 residues. In germline, CDR1 is DFQATT, CDR2 SNEGSKA (reference sequence). CDR3 sequence: CSARDSNNEQFF. As DNA, the CDR3 is TGCAGTGCTCGGGACTCCAACAATGAGCAGTTCTTC.

Only one count was recorded for this clonotype. This chain joins TRBV12-3 or TRBV12-4 and TRBJ2-4; 8 bases fit TRBD1. Near its end, the DNA agrees better with TRBJ2-7, so the J call may be wrong. The CDR3 covers 15 residues. CDR3 sequence reads: CASSRQGAGTYEQYF. DNA for the CDR3: TGTGCCAGCAGCCGCCAGGGGGCTGGTACCTACGAGCAGTACTTC.

This chain uses TRBV12-3 or TRBV12-4 with TRBJ1-1, with D possibly matching TRBD1 (5 bases). The germline V and J ends were trimmed by 5 bases and 2 bases, with 18 bases remaining between them. The length of the CDR3 is 16 residues. The CDR3 region is CASSREFTTGNTEAFF. CDR3 coding DNA: TGTGCCAGCAGTCGAGAATTTACAACAGGCAACACTGAAGCTTTCTTT.

The rearrangement links TRBV4-3 to TRBJ2-7, with TRBD2 matching over 9 bases. With V trimmed by 5 bases and J by 7 bases, 12 bases remained unmatched. The CDR3 consists of 15 residues. The germline gives CDR1 LGHNA, CDR2 YSLEER. CDR3 protein: CASSSFGLAGSEQYF. In DNA form, the CDR3 reads TGCGCCAGCAGCTCATTTGGGCTAGCGGGGAGTGAGCAGTACTTC.

This chain joins TRBV27 and TRBJ1-2; perhaps TRBD1 as D (6 bases). The V gene lost 4 bases and the J gene lost 4 bases, with 13 bases spanning the gap. CDR1 and CDR2 (germline): MNHEY, SMNVEV (reference sequence). This CDR3 spans 14 amino acids. The chain's CDR3 is CASSSGGGPYGYTF. For the CDR3, the DNA is TGTGCCAGCAGTTCGGGAGGGGGACCCTATGGCTACACCTTC.

CDR3 coding DNA: TGTGCCAGCAGCGATCTACCACCCCTCCACTTT. Translation: CASSDLPPLHF. V gene TRBV25-1 combines with J gene TRBJ1-6, with D unclear. Trimming stripped 6 bases from V and 11 bases from J, with 8 bases between. The CDR3 consists of 11 residues. Per germline, CDR1 MGHDK and CDR2 SYGVNS.

The chain combines TRBV5-1 with TRBJ2-1; 8 nucleotides align to TRBD2. V lost 4 bases to trimming and J lost 8 bases; unmatched junction nucleotides: 11. The germline gives CDR1 SGHRS, CDR2 YFSETQ. CDR3 length: 15 residues. The CDR3 region is CASSLTTGTRDEQFF. CDR3 nucleotide sequence: TGCGCCAGCAGCCTAACCACCGGGACTAGAGATGAGCAGTTCTTC.

The chain has TRBV14 and TRBJ2-3; 7 bases fit TRBD2. V trimming: 6 bases; J trimming: 2 bases; junction bases outside the gene matches: 8. Germline CDR1 reads SGHDN; CDR2 reads FVKESK. The CDR3 loop spans 15 amino acids. CDR3 sequence reads: CASRPGLADTDTQYF. In DNA, the CDR3 is TGTGCCAGCAGACCCGGGCTAGCGGACACAGATACGCAGTATTTT.

This clonotype was counted only a few times. V and J are TRBV12-3 or TRBV12-4 and TRBJ1-2; tentatively, D is TRBD1 (5 bases). The CDR3 extends over 13 amino acids. Trimming stripped 3 bases from V and 5 bases from J, with 10 bases between. CDR3: CASSLGRVYGYTF. The CDR3 DNA sequence: TGTGCCAGCAGTTTGGGCAGGGTATATGGCTACACCTTC.

In its sample, this clonotype was seen a few times. One end of the junction varies from germline; a read error may be responsible. The chain has TRBV7-7 and TRBJ2-3; 13 bases are shared with TRBD2. Per germline, CDR1 SSHAT and CDR2 FNYEAQ (reference sequence). CDR3 length: 15 amino acids. The CDR3 loop is CASSLRTSGGDTQYF. Written as DNA, the CDR3 is TGTGCTAGCAGCTTACGGACTAGCGGGGGAGATACGCAGTATTTT.

V gene TRBV11-2 combines with J gene TRBJ2-6; TRBD1 aligns across 7 bases. From germline, CDR1 is SGHAT and CDR2 FQNNGV. This CDR3 spans 20 amino acids. V gave up 1 base and J gave up 0 bases; unmatched junction bases: 12. The CDR3 bases are TGTGCCAGCAGCTTAGCGTCACGTTTGGGACAGAGCTCTGGGGCCAACGTCCTGACTTTC. Encoded protein: CASSLASRLGQSSGANVLTF.

The sample holds a few counts of this clonotype. This sequence joins TRBV7-2 and TRBJ2-1; weak D call: TRBD2 (5 bases). CDR3 length: 13 amino acids. Germline assignment: CDR1 SGHTA and CDR2 FQGNSA. Trimming stripped 1 base from V and 7 bases from J, with 8 bases between. CDR3 DNA: TGTGCCAGCAGCTTAGGGTGGAGGAATGAGCAGTTCTTC. Translated, it gives CASSLGWRNEQFF. The full variable domain, its missing parts supplied by reference TRBV7-2 and TRBJ2-1, is GAGVSQSPSNKVTEKGKDVELRCDPISGHTALYWYRQSLGQGLEFLIYFQGNSAPDKSGLPSDRFSAERTGGSVSTLTIQRTQQEDSAVYLCASSLGWRNEQFFGPGTRLTVL.

The chain couples TRBV29-1 to TRBJ2-7; possibly TRBD1 or TRBD2 for D (7 bases each). The CDR3 consists of 12 residues. V lost 6 bases, J lost 5 bases, and 14 bases lay in between. Germline assignment: CDR1 SQVTM and CDR2 ANQGSEA. The CDR3 loop reads CSVGEGADEQYF. CDR3 bases: TGCAGCGTGGGGGAGGGGGCTGACGAGCAGTACTTC.

The rearrangement uses TRBV2 and TRBJ1-2, with a weak D call TRBD1 (6 bases). The CDR3 consists of 13 residues. V was cut by 4 bases and J by 7 bases, with 13 bases left in between. Germline CDR1 is SNHLY and CDR2 is FYNNEI. The CDR3 region has the DNA TGTGCCAGCAGTGGGGTAGGGGGAAGTGGCTACACCTTC. Its protein is CASSGVGGSGYTF. Supplemented by reference TRBV2 and TRBJ1-2, the full variable domain reads EPEVTQTPSHQVTQMGQEVILRCVPISNHLYFYWYRQILGQKVEFLVSFYNNEISEKSEIFDDQFSVERPDGSNFTLKIRSTKLEDSAMYFCASSGVGGSGYTFGSGTRLTVV.